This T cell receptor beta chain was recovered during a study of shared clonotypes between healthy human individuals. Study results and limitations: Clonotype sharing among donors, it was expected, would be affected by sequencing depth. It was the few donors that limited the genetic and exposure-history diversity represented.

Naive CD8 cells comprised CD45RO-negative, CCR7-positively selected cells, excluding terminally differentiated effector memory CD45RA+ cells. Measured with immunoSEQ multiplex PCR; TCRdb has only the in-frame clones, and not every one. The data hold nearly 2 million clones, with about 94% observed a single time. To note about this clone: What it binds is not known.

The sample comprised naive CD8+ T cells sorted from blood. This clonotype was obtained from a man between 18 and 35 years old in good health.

Written as DNA, the CDR3 is TGTGCCACTTCCCCTGGACAGAATGGGGAGCAGTACTTC. It codes for CATSPGQNGEQYF. The chain uses TRBV19 and TRBJ2-7; a possible D gene is TRBD1 (6 bases). CDR3 length: 13 residues. Trimming shortened V by 10 bases and J by 7 bases, and 20 bases separated the two germline ends. Germline V lookup: CDR1 LNHDA, CDR2 SQIVND (reference sequence).